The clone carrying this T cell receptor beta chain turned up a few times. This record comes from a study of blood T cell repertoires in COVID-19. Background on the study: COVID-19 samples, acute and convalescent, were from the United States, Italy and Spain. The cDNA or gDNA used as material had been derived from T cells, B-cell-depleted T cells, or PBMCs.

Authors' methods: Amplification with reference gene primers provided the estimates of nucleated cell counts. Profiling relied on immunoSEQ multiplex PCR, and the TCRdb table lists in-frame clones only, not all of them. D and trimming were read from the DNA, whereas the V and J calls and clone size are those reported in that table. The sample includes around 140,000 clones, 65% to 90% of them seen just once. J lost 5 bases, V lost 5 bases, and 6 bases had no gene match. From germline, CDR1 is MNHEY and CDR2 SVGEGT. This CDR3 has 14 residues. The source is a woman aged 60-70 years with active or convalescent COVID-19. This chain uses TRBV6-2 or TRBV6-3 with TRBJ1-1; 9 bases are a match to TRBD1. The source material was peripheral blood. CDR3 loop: CASSARQGGTEAFF. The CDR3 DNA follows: TGTGCCAGCAGTGCCCGACAGGGGGGAACTGAAGCTTTCTTT.